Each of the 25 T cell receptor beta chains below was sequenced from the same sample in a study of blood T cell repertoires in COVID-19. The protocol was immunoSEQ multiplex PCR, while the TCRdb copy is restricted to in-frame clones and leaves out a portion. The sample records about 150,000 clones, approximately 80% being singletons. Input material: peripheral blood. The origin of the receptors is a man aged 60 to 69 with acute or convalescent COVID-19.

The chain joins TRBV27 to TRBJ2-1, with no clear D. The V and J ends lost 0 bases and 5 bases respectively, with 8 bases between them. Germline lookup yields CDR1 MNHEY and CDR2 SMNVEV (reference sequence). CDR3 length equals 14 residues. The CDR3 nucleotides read TGTGCCAGCAGTTTATCGGGCCGCGACAATGAGCAGTTCTTC. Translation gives CASSLSGRDNEQFF.

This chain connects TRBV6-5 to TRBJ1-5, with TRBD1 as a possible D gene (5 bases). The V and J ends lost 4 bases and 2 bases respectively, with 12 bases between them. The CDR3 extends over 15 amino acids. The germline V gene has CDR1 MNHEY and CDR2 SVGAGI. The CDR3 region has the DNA TGTGCCAGCAGTTCCCAGGGCGCCGGCAATCAGCCCCAGCATTTT. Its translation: CASSSQGAGNQPQHF.

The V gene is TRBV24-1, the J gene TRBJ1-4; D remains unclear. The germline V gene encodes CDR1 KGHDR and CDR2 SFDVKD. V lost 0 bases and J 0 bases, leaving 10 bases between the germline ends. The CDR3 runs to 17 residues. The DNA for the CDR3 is TGTGCCACCAGTGATTTGGGGCCGCGACCAACTAATGAAAAACTGTTTTTT. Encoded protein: CATSDLGPRPTNEKLFF.

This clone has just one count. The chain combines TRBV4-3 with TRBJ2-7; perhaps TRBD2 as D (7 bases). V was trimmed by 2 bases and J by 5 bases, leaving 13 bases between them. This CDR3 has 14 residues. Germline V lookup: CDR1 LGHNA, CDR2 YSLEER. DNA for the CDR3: TGCGCCAGCAGCCAACGGGGGGCCGGGGACGAGCAGTACTTC. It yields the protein CASSQRGAGDEQYF.

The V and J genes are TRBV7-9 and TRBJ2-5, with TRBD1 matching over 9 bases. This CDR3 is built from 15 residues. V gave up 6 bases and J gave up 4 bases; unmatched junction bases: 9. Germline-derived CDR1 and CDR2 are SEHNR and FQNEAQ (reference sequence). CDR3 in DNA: TGTGCCAGCAGATCTACAGGGGGCAGTTTAGAGACCCAGTACTTC. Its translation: CASRSTGGSLETQYF. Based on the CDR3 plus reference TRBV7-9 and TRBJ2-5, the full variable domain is DTGVSQNPRHKITKRGQNVTFRCDPISEHNRLYWYRQTLGQGPEFLTYFQNEAQLEKSRLLSDRFSAERPKGSFSTLEIQRTEQGDSAMYLCASRSTGGSLETQYFGPGTRLLVL.

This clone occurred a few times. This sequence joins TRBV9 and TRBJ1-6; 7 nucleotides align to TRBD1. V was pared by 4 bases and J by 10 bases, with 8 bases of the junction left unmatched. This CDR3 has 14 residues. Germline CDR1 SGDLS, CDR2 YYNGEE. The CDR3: CASSSGTVRSPLHF. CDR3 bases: TGTGCCAGCAGCTCCGGGACAGTTAGGTCACCCCTCCACTTT.

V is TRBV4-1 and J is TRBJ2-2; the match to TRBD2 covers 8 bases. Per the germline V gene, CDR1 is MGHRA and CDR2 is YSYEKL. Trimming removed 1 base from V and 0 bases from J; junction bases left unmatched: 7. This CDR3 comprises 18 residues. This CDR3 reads CASSQGGAAGANTGELFF. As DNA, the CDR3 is TGCGCCAGCAGCCAAGGGGGGGCAGCGGGGGCGAACACCGGGGAGCTGTTTTTT.

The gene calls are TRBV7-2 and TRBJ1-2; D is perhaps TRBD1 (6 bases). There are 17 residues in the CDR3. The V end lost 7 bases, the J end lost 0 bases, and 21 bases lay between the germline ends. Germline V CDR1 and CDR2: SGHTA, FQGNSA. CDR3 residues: CASTLGGAAAANYGYTF. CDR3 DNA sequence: TGTGCCAGCACCCTGGGGGGGGCAGCCGCGGCTAACTATGGCTACACCTTC.

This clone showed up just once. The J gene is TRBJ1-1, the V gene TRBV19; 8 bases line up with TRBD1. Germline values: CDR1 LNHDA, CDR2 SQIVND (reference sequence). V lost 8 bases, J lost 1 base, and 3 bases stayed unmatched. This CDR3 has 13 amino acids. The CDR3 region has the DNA TGTGCCAGTTCCGGACAGGGGAACACTGAAGCTTTCTTT. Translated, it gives CASSGQGNTEAFF.

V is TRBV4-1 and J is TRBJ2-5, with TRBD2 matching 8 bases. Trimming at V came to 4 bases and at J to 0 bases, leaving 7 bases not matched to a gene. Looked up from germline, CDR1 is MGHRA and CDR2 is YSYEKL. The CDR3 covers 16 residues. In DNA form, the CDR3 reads TGCGCCAGCAGCCTAGTGATAGCGGGGTACCAAGAGACCCAGTACTTC. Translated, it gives CASSLVIAGYQETQYF.

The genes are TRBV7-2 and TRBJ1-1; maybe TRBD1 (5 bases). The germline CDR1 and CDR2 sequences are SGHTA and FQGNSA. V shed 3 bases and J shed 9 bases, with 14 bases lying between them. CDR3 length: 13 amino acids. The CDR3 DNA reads TGTGCCAGCAGCTTGAGTTGGGGCAGTAAAGCTTTCTTT. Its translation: CASSLSWGSKAFF.

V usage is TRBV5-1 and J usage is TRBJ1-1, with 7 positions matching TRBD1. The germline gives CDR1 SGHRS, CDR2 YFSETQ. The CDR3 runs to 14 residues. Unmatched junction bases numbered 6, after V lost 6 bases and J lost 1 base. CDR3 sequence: CASNSGTANTEAFF. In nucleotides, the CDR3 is TGCGCCAGCAACTCCGGGACAGCGAACACTGAAGCTTTCTTT.

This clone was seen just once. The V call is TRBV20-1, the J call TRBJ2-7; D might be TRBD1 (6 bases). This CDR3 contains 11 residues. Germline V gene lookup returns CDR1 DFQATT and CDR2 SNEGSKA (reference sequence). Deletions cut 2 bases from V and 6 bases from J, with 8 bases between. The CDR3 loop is CSARQGIEQYF. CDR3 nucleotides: TGCAGTGCTAGACAGGGGATCGAGCAGTACTTC.

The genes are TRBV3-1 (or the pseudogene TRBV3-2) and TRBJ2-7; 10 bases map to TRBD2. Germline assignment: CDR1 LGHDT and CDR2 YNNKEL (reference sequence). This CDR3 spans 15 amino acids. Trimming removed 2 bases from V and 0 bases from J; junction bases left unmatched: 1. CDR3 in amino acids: CASSQIAGGSYEQYF. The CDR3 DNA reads TGTGCCAGCAGCCAAATAGCGGGAGGCTCCTACGAGCAGTACTTC.

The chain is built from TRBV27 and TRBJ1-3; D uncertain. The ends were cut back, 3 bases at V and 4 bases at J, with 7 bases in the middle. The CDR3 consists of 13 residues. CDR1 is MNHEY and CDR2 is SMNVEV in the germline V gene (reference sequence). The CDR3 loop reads CASSFREGNTIYF. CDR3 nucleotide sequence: TGTGCCAGCAGTTTCCGGGAGGGAAACACCATATATTTT.

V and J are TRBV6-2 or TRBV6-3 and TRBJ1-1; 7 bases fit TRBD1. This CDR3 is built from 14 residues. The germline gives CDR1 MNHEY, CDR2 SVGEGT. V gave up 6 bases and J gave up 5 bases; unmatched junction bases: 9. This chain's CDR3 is CASSRTGVGTEAFF. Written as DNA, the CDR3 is TGTGCCAGCAGCCGTACAGGGGTTGGAACTGAAGCTTTCTTT.

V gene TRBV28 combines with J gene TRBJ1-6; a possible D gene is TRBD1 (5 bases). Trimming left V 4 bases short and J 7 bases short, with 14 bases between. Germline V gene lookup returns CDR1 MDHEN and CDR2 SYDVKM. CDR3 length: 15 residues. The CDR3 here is CASSSYGGGNSPLHF. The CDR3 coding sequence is TGTGCCAGCAGTTCTTACGGGGGTGGCAATTCACCCCTCCACTTT.

The CDR3 DNA is TGTGCCAGCAGCTTAATTGGGACTAGCGGGAGCGCCTACGAGCAGTACTTC. Its translation: CASSLIGTSGSAYEQYF. The chain is built from TRBV7-2 and TRBJ2-7, with 14 bases fitting TRBD2. CDR3 length equals 17 residues. Germline V CDR1 and CDR2: SGHTA, FQGNSA. V lost 2 bases and J lost 2; bases outside the gene matches: 5. Full variable domain (rest looked up from reference TRBV7-2 and TRBJ2-7): GAGVSQSPSNKVTEKGKDVELRCDPISGHTALYWYRQSLGQGLEFLIYFQGNSAPDKSGLPSDRFSAERTGGSVSTLTIQRTQQEDSAVYLCASSLIGTSGSAYEQYFGPGTRLTVT.

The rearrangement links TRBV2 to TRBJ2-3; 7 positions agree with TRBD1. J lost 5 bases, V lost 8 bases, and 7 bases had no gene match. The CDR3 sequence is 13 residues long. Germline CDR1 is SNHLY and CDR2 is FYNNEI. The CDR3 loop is CASGRQGVDTQYF. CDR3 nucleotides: TGTGCCAGCGGGCGGCAGGGGGTAGATACGCAGTATTTT. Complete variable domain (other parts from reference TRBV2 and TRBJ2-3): EPEVTQTPSHQVTQMGQEVILRCVPISNHLYFYWYRQILGQKVEFLVSFYNNEISEKSEIFDDQFSVERPDGSNFTLKIRSTKLEDSAMYFCASGRQGVDTQYFGPGTRLTVL.

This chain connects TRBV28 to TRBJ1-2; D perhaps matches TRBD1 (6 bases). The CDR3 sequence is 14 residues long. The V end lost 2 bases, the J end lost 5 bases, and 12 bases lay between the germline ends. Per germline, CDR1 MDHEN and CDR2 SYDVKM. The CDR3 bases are TGTGCCAGCAGTTTAAACAGGGAAATGTATGGCTACACCTTC. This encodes CASSLNREMYGYTF.

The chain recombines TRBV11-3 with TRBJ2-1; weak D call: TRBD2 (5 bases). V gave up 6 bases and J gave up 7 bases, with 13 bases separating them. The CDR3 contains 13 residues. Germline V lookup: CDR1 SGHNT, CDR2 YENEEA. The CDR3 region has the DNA TGTGCCAGCAGTCCCGGGCCGGGAAATGAGCAGTTCTTC. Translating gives CASSPGPGNEQFF.

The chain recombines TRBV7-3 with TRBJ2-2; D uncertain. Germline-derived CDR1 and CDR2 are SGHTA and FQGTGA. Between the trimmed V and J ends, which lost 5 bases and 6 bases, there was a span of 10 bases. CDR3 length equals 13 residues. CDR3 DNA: TGTGCCAGCAGCCCCCGCGTGGCCGGGGAGCTGTTTTTT. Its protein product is CASSPRVAGELFF.

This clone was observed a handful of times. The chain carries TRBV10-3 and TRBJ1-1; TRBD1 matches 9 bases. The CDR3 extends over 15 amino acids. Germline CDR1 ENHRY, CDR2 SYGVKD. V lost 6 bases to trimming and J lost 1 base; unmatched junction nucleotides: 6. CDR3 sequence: CAIRPRTGENTEAFF. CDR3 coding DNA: TGTGCCATCAGACCAAGGACAGGGGAGAACACTGAAGCTTTCTTT.

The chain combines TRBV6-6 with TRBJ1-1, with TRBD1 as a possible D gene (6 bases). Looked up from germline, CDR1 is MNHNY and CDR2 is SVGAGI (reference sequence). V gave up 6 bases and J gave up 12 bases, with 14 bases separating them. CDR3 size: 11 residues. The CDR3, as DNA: TGTGCCAGCAGAACCGGACAGTTCTCTTTCTTT. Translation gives CASRTGQFSFF.

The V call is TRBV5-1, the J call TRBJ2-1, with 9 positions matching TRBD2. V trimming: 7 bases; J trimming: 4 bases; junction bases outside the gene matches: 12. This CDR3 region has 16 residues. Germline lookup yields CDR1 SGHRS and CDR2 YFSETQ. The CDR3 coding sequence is TGCGCCAGCCAACTCGGGCTAAGCGGGGGGTACAATGAGCAGTTCTTC. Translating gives CASQLGLSGGYNEQFF.